Below are 8 T cell receptor beta chains sequenced from a single sample in a study of molecular identifiers for immune sequencing clone quantification. MiXCR, run by TCRdb on the PCR reads, gives a single entry per CDR3 protein. Of roughly 630,000 distinct CDR3 sequences detected, 25% appear once; the ten largest clones hold about 0.84%. The sample comprised naive CD8+ T cells from blood, with Jurkat cell RNA spiked in. The subset was: FACS-sorted CD8+CD4-CCR7+CD45RA+ naive T cells. Receptor source: a human donor in good health. Some libraries in this study had Jurkat cell RNA spiked in.

Of note for this clonotype: A much bigger clone sits one base away, suggesting this may be a read error. This chain uses TRBV27 with TRBJ2-6; no reliable D call. The CDR3 sequence is 16 residues long. Germline V CDR1 and CDR2: MNHEY, SMNVEV (reference sequence). The CDR3 bases are TGTGTCAGCAGTTTAATCTCGCCCTCTGGGGCCAACGTCCTGACTTTC. Amino acids: CVSSLISPSGANVLTF. The full variable domain, with the rest looked up from reference TRBV27 and TRBJ2-6, is EAQVTQNPRYLITVTGKKLTVTCSQNMNHEYMSWYRQDPGLGLRQIYYSMNVEVTDKGDVPEGYKVSRKEKRNFPLILESPSPNQTSLYFCVSSLISPSGANVLTFGAGSRLTVL.

In its sample, this clonotype was seen a few times. The rearrangement uses TRBV27 and TRBJ2-7; TRBD1 is a possible D gene (6 bases). Germline V gene sequence: CDR1 MNHEY, CDR2 SMNVEV (reference sequence). Trimming took off 3 bases at V and 3 bases at J, with 12 bases between the two ends. This CDR3 contains 14 residues. CDR3 in amino acids: CASSFQGPHYEQYF. CDR3 DNA sequence: TGTGCCAGCAGTTTCCAGGGGCCCCACTACGAGCAGTACTTC.

Only one count was recorded for this clonotype. The CDR3 region is CASGLDRGSSMNTEAFF. CDR3 coding DNA: TGTGCCAGCGGTCTAGACAGGGGTAGTTCCATGAACACTGAAGCTTTCTTT. The chain carries TRBV12-3 or TRBV12-4 and TRBJ1-1; TRBD1 aligns across 8 bases. This CDR3 is 17 amino acids long. V lost 8 bases, J lost 0 bases, and 14 bases stayed unmatched.

This clonotype was detected many times. The genes are TRBV4-3 and TRBJ1-3; tentatively, D is TRBD1 (5 bases). The ends were cut back, 0 bases at V and 4 bases at J, with 13 bases in the middle. The V gene's germline CDR1 is LGHNA and CDR2 YSLEER. The CDR3 is 16 residues long. Here the CDR3 reads CASSQDLWAGGNTIYF. CDR3 DNA: TGCGCCAGCAGCCAAGATCTGTGGGCAGGGGGAAACACCATATATTTT.

This clonotype appeared many times. The chain recombines TRBV7-9 with TRBJ2-5; unclear D gene. The CDR3 runs 14 residues. Trimming stripped 2 bases from V and 0 bases from J, with 7 bases between. Germline V gene sequence: CDR1 SEHNR, CDR2 FQNEAQ (reference sequence). CDR3 region: CASSLISDQETQYF. For the CDR3, the DNA is TGTGCCAGCAGCTTAATTTCGGACCAAGAGACCCAGTACTTC.

Only a few counts were recorded for this clonotype. A much larger clone sits a single nucleotide away, making a read error possible. This rearrangement joins TRBV12-3 or TRBV12-4 to TRBJ2-3, with D perhaps matching TRBD1 or TRBD2 (5 bases each). The CDR3 extends over 15 amino acids. The CDR3 DNA sequence: TGTGACAGCAGTTCCCTGAGGGGAGGCACAGATACGCAGTATTTT. This gives the protein CDSSSLRGGTDTQYF.

This sequence joins TRBV4-3 and TRBJ1-5, with D unclear. Germline V CDR1 and CDR2: LGHNA, YSLEER. The CDR3 length is 17 residues. Trimming cost V 0 bases and J 4 bases, with 16 bases left between them. CDR3 in amino acids: CASSQDPHPGQNQPQHF. For the CDR3, the DNA is TGCGCCAGCAGCCAAGATCCACATCCGGGTCAGAATCAGCCCCAGCATTTT.

This clonotype was seen a handful of times. The CDR3 DNA sequence: TGCGCCAGCAGCCACAGGGACACCAACTCCTACAATGAGCAGTTCTTC. It is translated as CASSHRDTNSYNEQFF. The chain uses TRBV4-1 and TRBJ2-1; possibly TRBD1 for D (6 bases). CDR1 and CDR2 from the germline V gene are MGHRA and YSYEKL. V was clipped by 3 bases and J by 0 bases, with 12 bases between them. This CDR3 is 16 amino acids long.